These 8 T cell receptor beta chains came from one sample sequenced in a study of cytomegalovirus exposure and HLA in healthy donors. This table comes from immunoSEQ multiplex PCR, and its TCRdb copy is limited to in-frame clones, with some not included. The table lists tens of thousands of clones, around 85% of them singletons. The source material was PBMCs. These receptors were collected from a man under 40 in good health and CMV-seronegative.

The rearrangement links TRBV18 to TRBJ2-7, with 12 bases lining up with TRBD2. Germline V gives CDR1 KGHSH, CDR2 LQKENI. V lost 6 bases and J lost 6; bases outside the gene matches: 6. The CDR3 sequence is 14 residues long. CDR3 sequence: CASSQTSGGVEQYF. DNA of the CDR3: TGTGCCAGCTCCCAGACTAGCGGGGGTGTCGAGCAGTACTTC.

V usage is TRBV6-5 and J usage is TRBJ1-5, with 8 bases matching TRBD1. V dropped 6 bases and J dropped 7; count of bases not matched to a gene: 11. CDR1 is MNHEY, CDR2 SVGAGI, per germline. CDR3 length: 15 amino acids. The DNA for the CDR3 is TGTGCCAGCAGAACCCGACAGGGGTCAAGGCAGCCCCAGCATTTT. It is translated as CASRTRQGSRQPQHF.

This rearrangement joins TRBV5-1 to TRBJ2-5; 7 positions match TRBD1. From germline, CDR1 is SGHRS and CDR2 YFSETQ. There are 14 residues in the CDR3. V gave up 5 bases and J gave up 4 bases; unmatched junction bases: 8. CDR3 residues: CASSLTGPGETQYF. CDR3 DNA sequence: TGCGCCAGCAGTCTGACAGGGCCCGGAGAGACCCAGTACTTC.

V usage is TRBV7-2 and J usage is TRBJ2-3; 8 nucleotides match TRBD2. The CDR3 runs to 16 residues. Germline V gene data show CDR1 as SGHTA and CDR2 as FQGNSA. Losses at the gene ends were 3 bases for V and 0 bases for J; bases not matched to a gene: 5. This CDR3 reads CASSFPAGVSTDTQYF. DNA for the CDR3: TGTGCCAGCAGCTTCCCAGCGGGAGTAAGCACAGATACGCAGTATTTT.

The chain is built from TRBV19 and TRBJ1-1; D gene ambiguous. V lost 3 bases, J lost 4 bases, and 15 bases lay in between. Germline lookup yields CDR1 LNHDA and CDR2 SQIVND (reference sequence). There are 15 residues in the CDR3. The DNA for the CDR3 is TGTGCCAGTAGTATGTCCCATTCTGGGAGCACTGAAGCTTTCTTT. Translation gives CASSMSHSGSTEAFF.

The V call is TRBV7-2, the J call TRBJ1-2; D unresolved. The CDR3 sequence is 14 residues long. The germline gives CDR1 SGHTA, CDR2 FQGNSA. V was clipped by 0 bases and J by 2 bases, with 7 bases between them. The CDR3 loop reads CASSLARRNYGYTF. The CDR3 DNA reads as TGTGCCAGCAGCTTAGCGCGGCGCAACTATGGCTACACCTTC.

The V and J genes are TRBV11-2 and TRBJ2-2; TRBD2 aligns across 8 bases. CDR3 length: 15 amino acids. The V gene's germline CDR1 is SGHAT and CDR2 FQNNGV. V gave up 5 bases and J gave up 6 bases; unmatched junction bases: 8. The chain's CDR3 is CASSLGLAGSGELFF. The CDR3 nucleotides read TGTGCCAGCAGCCTCGGGCTAGCGGGTTCCGGGGAGCTGTTTTTT.

The chain has TRBV30 and TRBJ1-5; 8 bases are a match to TRBD1. V shed 1 base and J 15 bases; nucleotides not matched to a gene: 11. Germline values: CDR1 GTSNPN, CDR2 SVGIG (reference sequence). There are 13 residues in the CDR3. CDR3 DNA sequence: TGTGCCTGGAGTGGAGACCGGGACAGGCCTCGGCATTTT. Encoded protein: CAWSGDRDRPRHF.